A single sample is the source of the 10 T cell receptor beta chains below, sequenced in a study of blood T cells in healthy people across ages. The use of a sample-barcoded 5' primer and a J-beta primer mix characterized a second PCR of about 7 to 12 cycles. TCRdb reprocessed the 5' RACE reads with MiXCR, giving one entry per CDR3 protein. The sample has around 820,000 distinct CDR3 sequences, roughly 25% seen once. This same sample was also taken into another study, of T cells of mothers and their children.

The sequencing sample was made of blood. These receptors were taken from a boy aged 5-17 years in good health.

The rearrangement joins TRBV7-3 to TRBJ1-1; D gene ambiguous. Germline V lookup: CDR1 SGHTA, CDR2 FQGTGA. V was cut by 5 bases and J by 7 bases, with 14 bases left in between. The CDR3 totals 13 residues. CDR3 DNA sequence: TGTGCCAGCAGCCCACAAGTCCGGGGTGAAGCTTTCTTT. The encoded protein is CASSPQVRGEAFF.

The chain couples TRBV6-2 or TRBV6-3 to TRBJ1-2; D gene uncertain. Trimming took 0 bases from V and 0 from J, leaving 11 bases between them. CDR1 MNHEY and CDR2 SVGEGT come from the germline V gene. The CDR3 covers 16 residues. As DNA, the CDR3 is TGTGCCAGCAGTTACTCGATGAGATTTACTAACTATGGCTACACCTTC. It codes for CASSYSMRFTNYGYTF.

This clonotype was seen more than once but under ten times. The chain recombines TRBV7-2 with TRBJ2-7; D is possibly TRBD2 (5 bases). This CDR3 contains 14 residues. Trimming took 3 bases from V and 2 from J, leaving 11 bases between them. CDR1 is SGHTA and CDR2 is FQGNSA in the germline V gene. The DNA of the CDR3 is TGTGCCAGCAGCTTCGACCGGGGAACCTACGAGCAGTACTTC. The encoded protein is CASSFDRGTYEQYF. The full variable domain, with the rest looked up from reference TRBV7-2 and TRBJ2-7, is GAGVSQSPSNKVTEKGKDVELRCDPISGHTALYWYRQSLGQGLEFLIYFQGNSAPDKSGLPSDRFSAERTGGSVSTLTIQRTQQEDSAVYLCASSFDRGTYEQYFGPGTRLTVT.

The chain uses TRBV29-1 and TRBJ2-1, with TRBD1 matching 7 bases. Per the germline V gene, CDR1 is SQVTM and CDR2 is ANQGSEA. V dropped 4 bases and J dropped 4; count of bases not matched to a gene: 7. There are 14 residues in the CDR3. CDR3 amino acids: CSVVGTAKYNEQFF. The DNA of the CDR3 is TGCAGCGTTGTCGGGACAGCTAAATACAATGAGCAGTTCTTC.

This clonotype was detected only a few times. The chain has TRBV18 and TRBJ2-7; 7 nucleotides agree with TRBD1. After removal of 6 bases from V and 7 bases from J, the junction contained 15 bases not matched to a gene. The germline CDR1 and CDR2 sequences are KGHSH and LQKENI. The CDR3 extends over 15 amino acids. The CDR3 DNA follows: TGTGCCAGCTCGCCGACAGGGTCGGCGCCTCTGGAGCAGTACTTC. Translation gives CASSPTGSAPLEQYF.

The CDR3 nucleotides are TGTGCCAGTAGTATAGGGTCCACAGAAATTATCTCTGGGGCCAACGTCCTGACTTTC. It codes for CASSIGSTEIISGANVLTF. V usage is TRBV19 and J usage is TRBJ2-6; D not resolved. The V and J ends lost 1 base and 0 bases respectively, with 16 bases between them. The CDR3 loop spans 19 amino acids. Germline V gene lookup returns CDR1 LNHDA and CDR2 SQIVND (reference sequence).

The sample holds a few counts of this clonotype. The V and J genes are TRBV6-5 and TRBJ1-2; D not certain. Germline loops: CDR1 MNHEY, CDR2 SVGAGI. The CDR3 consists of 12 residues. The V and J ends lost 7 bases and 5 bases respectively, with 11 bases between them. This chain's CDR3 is CASTTEGYGYTF. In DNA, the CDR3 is TGTGCCAGCACCACGGAGGGATATGGCTACACCTTC.

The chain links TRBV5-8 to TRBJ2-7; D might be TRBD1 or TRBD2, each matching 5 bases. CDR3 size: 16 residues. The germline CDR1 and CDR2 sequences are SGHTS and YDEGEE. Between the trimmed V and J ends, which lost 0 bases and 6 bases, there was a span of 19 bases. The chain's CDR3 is CASSLGGAPRGPEQYF. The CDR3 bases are TGTGCCAGCAGCTTGGGAGGGGCCCCACGGGGTCCCGAGCAGTACTTC.

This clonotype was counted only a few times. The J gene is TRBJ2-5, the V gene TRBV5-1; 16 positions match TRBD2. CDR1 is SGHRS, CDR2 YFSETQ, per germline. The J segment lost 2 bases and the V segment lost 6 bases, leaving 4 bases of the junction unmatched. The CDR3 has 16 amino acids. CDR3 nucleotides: TGCGCCAGCATGGGACTAGCGGGAGGGCCGCAAGAGACCCAGTACTTC. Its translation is CASMGLAGGPQETQYF.

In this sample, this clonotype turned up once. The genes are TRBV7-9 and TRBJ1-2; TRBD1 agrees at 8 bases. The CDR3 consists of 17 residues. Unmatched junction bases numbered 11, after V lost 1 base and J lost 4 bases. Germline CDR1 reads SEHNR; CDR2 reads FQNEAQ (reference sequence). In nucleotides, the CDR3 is TGTGCCAGCAGCTTAGTTGGTTCGGGACAGGCGATCTATGGCTACACCTTC. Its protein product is CASSLVGSGQAIYGYTF.